These 16 T cell receptor beta chains were all obtained from the same sample, sequenced in a study of beta chain features in type 1 diabetes (dated by TCRdb to 2016 to 2018). Summary of the overall study and its limitations: Type 1 diabetes patients showed a moderate but significant shortening of TCRB CDR3 length in all four CD4+ subsets.

Their cognate antigens are unknown. The library came from the immunoSEQ multiplex PCR assay. The entire isolated RNA was reverse transcribed using the High Capacity cDNA Reverse Transcription Kit, and thus expressed TCRB transcripts were sequenced. What TCRdb holds here is the immuneACCESS table cut down to in-frame rearrangements. Part of the clones is not present; checked against another copy, under half of the missing clones reflect an unresolved V gene, and the others are unexplained. This sample holds hundreds of thousands of clones; 10% to 15% were observed only once. The ten top clones hold less than 0.025% of the sample. Sequencing was done on a sample of naive CD4+ T cells from blood. The cell subset or site label for this specimen denotes: true naive CD4+ T cells. The receptors shown here come from a man younger than 35 with type 1 diabetes.

The CDR3 sequence is CASSLRGQGDGYTF. Here the CDR3 DNA reads TGTGCCAGCAGCTTAAGAGGACAGGGAGATGGCTACACCTTC. The chain couples TRBV7-9 to TRBJ1-2, with 8 bases lining up with TRBD1. There are 14 residues in the CDR3. In germline, CDR1 is SEHNR, CDR2 FQNEAQ (reference sequence). The V and J ends lost 2 bases and 6 bases, in that order; junction bases with no gene match: 5.

The rearrangement joins TRBV10-3 to TRBJ2-1, with 7 positions matching TRBD1. The CDR3 covers 17 residues. J gave up 8 bases and V 0 bases, and 13 bases lay outside the gene matches. Germline-derived CDR1 and CDR2 are ENHRY and SYGVKD. The CDR3 DNA is TGTGCCATCAGTGAGTCGACTCGGACAGGCTCTGAGTATGAGCAGTTCTTC. Translated: CAISESTRTGSEYEQFF.

This chain links TRBV5-6 with TRBJ2-3; D might be TRBD1 (7 bases). Germline lookup yields CDR1 SGHDT and CDR2 YYEEEE. V was shortened by 0 bases and J by 4 bases, with 15 bases between the two germline ends. This CDR3 is 16 amino acids long. The CDR3 region is CASSLGGAGGPDTQYF. In nucleotides, the CDR3 is TGTGCCAGCAGCTTGGGTGGGGCAGGGGGGCCAGATACGCAGTATTTT.

This clone was counted between two and nine times. The CDR3 region has the DNA TGTGCCATCAGCCCGGGACAGGGGGAAAACACCATATATTTT. Residues: CAISPGQGENTIYF. The chain links TRBV10-3 to TRBJ1-3, with TRBD1 matching 11 bases. Germline CDR1 ENHRY, CDR2 SYGVKD. The J segment lost 6 bases and the V segment lost 6 bases, leaving 4 bases of the junction unmatched. This CDR3 comprises 14 residues.

V usage is TRBV30 and J usage is TRBJ1-1, with 7 bases fitting TRBD1. Germline CDR1 GTSNPN, CDR2 SVGIG (reference sequence). The CDR3 runs 15 residues. The V gene end was trimmed by 2 bases and the J gene end by 4 bases; junction bases not matched to a gene: 10. The CDR3 sequence is CAWSSYTGASTEAFF. DNA of the CDR3: TGTGCCTGGAGTAGTTATACAGGGGCGAGCACTGAAGCTTTCTTT.

This clone was found a few times. This sequence joins TRBV19 and TRBJ1-1; a weak D match, TRBD1 (6 bases). Germline V gene lookup returns CDR1 LNHDA and CDR2 SQIVND (reference sequence). CDR3 length: 14 amino acids. The ends were cut back, 5 bases at V and 3 bases at J, with 13 bases in the middle. CDR3 amino acids: CASSPGTSDTEAFF. CDR3 bases: TGTGCCAGTAGTCCAGGGACATCGGACACTGAAGCTTTCTTT.

This clone was seen more than once but under ten times. The chain carries TRBV18 and TRBJ1-6; D ambiguous. With 5 bases removed from V and 8 bases from J, the gap between germline ends came to 16 bases. The CDR3 has 15 residues. Germline V CDR1 and CDR2: KGHSH, LQKENI. The CDR3 reads CASSEGRLADSPLHF. Written as DNA, the CDR3 is TGTGCCAGCTCAGAAGGACGGCTTGCGGATTCACCCCTCCACTTT.

The chain is built from TRBV27 and TRBJ2-1; D is tentatively TRBD1 or TRBD2 (6 bases each). V gave up 2 bases and J gave up 9 bases, with 26 bases separating them. The CDR3 spans 18 residues. Per germline, CDR1 MNHEY and CDR2 SMNVEV (reference sequence). CDR3 sequence (DNA): TGTGCCAGCAGTTTAATGGGACAACCCATCGGTAGCGGAAGTGAGCAGTTCTTC. Translating gives CASSLMGQPIGSGSEQFF.

A few counts support this clone. This chain joins TRBV27 and TRBJ2-1; 7 bases map to TRBD1. The ends lost 0 bases at V and 0 bases at J; junction bases unmatched: 2. Germline V gene lookup returns CDR1 MNHEY and CDR2 SMNVEV (reference sequence). The CDR3 consists of 16 residues. The CDR3 sequence is CASSLSRDSSYNEQFF. For the CDR3, the DNA is TGTGCCAGCAGTTTATCCCGGGACAGCTCCTACAATGAGCAGTTCTTC.

This clone turned up a few times. The chain carries TRBV12-5 and TRBJ2-6, with D perhaps TRBD1 or TRBD2 (5 bases each). V was clipped by 6 bases and J by 2 bases, with 20 bases between them. CDR3 size: 18 residues. From germline, CDR1 is LGHNT and CDR2 FRNRAP. The CDR3 sequence is CASGPIGWGTAGANVLTF. In DNA form, the CDR3 reads TGTGCTAGTGGCCCCATTGGGTGGGGGACGGCTGGGGCCAACGTCCTGACTTTC.

About this clone itself: The same CDR3 arises from other DNA sequences in this sample as well. The chain couples TRBV30 to TRBJ1-2; 7 bases match TRBD1. From germline, CDR1 is GTSNPN and CDR2 SVGIG (reference sequence). With V trimmed by 2 bases and J by 2 bases, 2 bases remained unmatched. This CDR3 spans 13 amino acids. CDR3 nucleotides: TGTGCCTGGAGTCCGGGACAGAACTATGGCTACACCTTC. Amino acid sequence: CAWSPGQNYGYTF.

In this sample, this clone turned up a few times. The chain carries TRBV29-1 and TRBJ1-1; D is uncertain. CDR1 is SQVTM, CDR2 ANQGSEA, per germline. V was cut by 2 bases and J by 0 bases, with 4 bases left in between. The length of the CDR3 is 12 residues. The CDR3 sequence: CSVETMNTEAFF. CDR3 coding DNA: TGCAGCGTTGAAACCATGAACACTGAAGCTTTCTTT.

This clone showed up just a few times. This chain links TRBV5-1 with TRBJ2-5; D is perhaps TRBD1 (6 bases). V lost 7 bases and J 5 bases, leaving 18 bases between the germline ends. Looked up from germline, CDR1 is SGHRS and CDR2 is YFSETQ. This CDR3 spans 14 amino acids. This CDR3 reads CASGPTGLGETQYF. In DNA, the CDR3 is TGCGCCAGCGGGCCGACAGGCCTAGGGGAGACCCAGTACTTC.

This clone appeared a few times. The chain combines TRBV5-1 with TRBJ1-4, with 8 positions matching TRBD1. This CDR3 comprises 15 residues. Germline-derived CDR1 and CDR2 are SGHRS and YFSETQ. Losses at the gene ends were 4 bases for V and 1 base for J; bases not matched to a gene: 3. CDR3 region: CASSLDRGTNEKLFF. CDR3 nucleotide sequence: TGCGCCAGCAGCCTCGACAGGGGAACTAATGAAAAACTGTTTTTT.

This clone was detected only a few times. The V gene is TRBV4-2, the J gene TRBJ2-7; the match to TRBD1 covers 9 bases. The germline V gene has CDR1 LGHNA and CDR2 YNFKEQ. Germline trimming cut 2 bases from V and 3 bases from J; bases unmatched to any gene: 5. This CDR3 is built from 15 residues. This CDR3 is CASSQPGTGFYEQYF. In DNA, the CDR3 is TGTGCCAGCAGCCAACCCGGGACAGGGTTCTACGAGCAGTACTTC.

About this clone itself: The same CDR3 also results from other DNA sequences found in this sample. J is TRBJ2-5 and V is TRBV5-4; 9 nucleotides agree with TRBD2. Germline V CDR1 and CDR2: SGHNT, YYREEE (reference sequence). The J segment lost 1 base and the V segment lost 8 bases, leaving 3 bases of the junction unmatched. This CDR3 has 13 residues. The CDR3 coding sequence is TGTGCCAGTTCTAGCGGGACCCAAGAGACCCAGTACTTC. Translated, it gives CASSSGTQETQYF.